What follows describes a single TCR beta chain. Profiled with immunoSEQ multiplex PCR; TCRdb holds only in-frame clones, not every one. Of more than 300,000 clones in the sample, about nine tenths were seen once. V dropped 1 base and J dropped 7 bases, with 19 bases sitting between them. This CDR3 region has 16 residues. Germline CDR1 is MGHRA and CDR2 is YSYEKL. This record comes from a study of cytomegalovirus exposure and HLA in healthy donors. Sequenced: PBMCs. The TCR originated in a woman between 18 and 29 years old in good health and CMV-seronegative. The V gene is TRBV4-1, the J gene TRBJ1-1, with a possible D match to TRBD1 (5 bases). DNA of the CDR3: TGCGCCAGCAGCCAAGGGGCGTCCGGGGGAAAAGGTGAAGCTTTCTTT. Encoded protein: CASSQGASGGKGEAFF.